This T cell receptor beta chain came from a study of CD8+ T cells in alopecia areata. Study-level findings and limits: Researchers report lesional scalp, most notably alopecia totalis/universalis, outstripped normal scalp in clonality.

Of note for this clone: The antigen is unknown.

Sequencing used cDNA as its template, made by extracting RNA and reverse transcribing it. The protocol was immunoSEQ multiplex PCR, while the TCRdb copy is restricted to in-frame clones and leaves out a portion. Of about 180,000 clones in the sample, almost 65% were seen once. Those with alopecia areata gave lesional scalp punch biopsies and peripheral blood. Cell sorting on a FACSAria was used to separate CD4+ and CD8+ T cells from the PBMCs. CDR1 is SGHTA and CDR2 is FQGNSA in the germline V gene. J lost 6 bases, V lost 0 bases, and 10 bases had no gene match. The CDR3 is 16 amino acids. Source: CD4+ T cells sorted from blood, taken at week 0. V gene TRBV7-2 combines with J gene TRBJ2-7; 8 positions match TRBD2. The origin of this receptor is a human donor with alopecia areata. The CDR3 DNA is TGTGCCAGCAGCTTAGCTGGGACTAGTCCCCTCGCCGAGCAGTACTTC. Residues: CASSLAGTSPLAEQYF. Complete variable domain (other parts from reference TRBV7-2 and TRBJ2-7): GAGVSQSPSNKVTEKGKDVELRCDPISGHTALYWYRQSLGQGLEFLIYFQGNSAPDKSGLPSDRFSAERTGGSVSTLTIQRTQQEDSAVYLCASSLAGTSPLAEQYFGPGTRLTVT.